Included here is one T cell receptor (beta chain) sequence, with context. Repertoires were generated with immunoSEQ multiplex PCR, while TCRdb's copy carries only in-frame clones and drops some. The sample contains over 250,000 clones, approximately 88% of which appear only once. This sample was included in a study of blood T cell repertoires in COVID-19. Study-wide context: Both acute and convalescent COVID-19 samples were obtained from the United States, Italy and Spain. T cells, B-cell-depleted T cells, or PBMCs supplied cDNA or gDNA.

With 2 bases removed from V and 3 bases from J, the gap between germline ends came to 14 bases. The germline CDR1 and CDR2 sequences are MGHDK and SYGVNS. The CDR3 spans 15 residues. The TCR originated in a man in his fifties with acute or convalescent COVID-19. The chain employs TRBV25-1 and TRBJ2-7, with D hard to call. The sequenced material came from peripheral blood. The CDR3 loop reads CASSESVVGGYEQYF. The DNA for the CDR3 is TGTGCCAGCAGTGAAAGCGTGGTCGGCGGCTACGAGCAGTACTTC.